This is a list of T cell receptor beta chains from one sample in a study of blood T cells in healthy people across ages. TCRdb fed the 5' RACE reads into MiXCR, producing one record per CDR3 protein. The sample carries some 900,000 distinct CDR3 sequences, more than 25% recorded once. Source material: blood. The source is a woman of 80 years or more in good health. CDR3s include the opening cysteine and the closing phenylalanine or tryptophan. The D gene is left open where the match is weak. Some rows have no size entry. The others give once, few or many, or a class for an expanded clone.

-	TRBV2	TRBJ2-2	-	TGTGCCAGCAGGAGGCAACCGAACACCGGGGAGCTGTTTTTT	CASRRQPNTGELFF
-	TRBV27	TRBJ2-2	few	TGTGCCAGCAGTCATGAAGGCGGGGAGCTGTTTTTT	CASSHEGGELFF
-	TRBV14	TRBJ1-2	-	TGTGCCAGCAGCCAACTAAGCCCCAGGGGCGGGTATGGCTACACCTTC	CASSQLSPRGGYGYTF
-	TRBV20-1	TRBJ2-6	many	TGCAGTGCGACGTCAGGGTCTGGGGCCAACGTCCTGACTTTC	CSATSGSGANVLTF
TRBD2	TRBV5-4	TRBJ2-1	once	TGTGCCAGCAGCTCTAGGAAGACTAGCGGGGGGGCTTGGACTCTCAATGAGCAGTTCTTC	CASSSRKTSGGAWTLNEQFF
-	TRBV20-1	TRBJ2-5	many	TGCAGTGCTAGAGATGCGATAGCCCCCTTATCGACCCAGTACTTC	CSARDAIAPLSTQYF
TRBD2	TRBV28	TRBJ2-5	-	TGCGCCAGCAGCCCCAGGGGGAGCGGGGGGGAGTCGTCTCGTAACTTC	CASSPRGSGGESSRNF
-	TRBV7-2	TRBJ2-3	many	TGTGCCAGCAGCAGAATTCCGGGGGATACGCAGTATTTT	CASSRIPGDTQYF
TRBD2	TRBV29-1	TRBJ2-5	-	TGCAGCGTGGGTAGAGCGGGGGGGTCCTACAATGAGCAGTACTTC	CSVGRAGGSYNEQYF
TRBD1	TRBV24-1	TRBJ2-3	many	TGTGCCACCAGTGATCCGGACAGGCGCACAGATACGCAGTATTTT	CATSDPDRRTDTQYF
-	TRBV2	TRBJ1-2	-	TGTGCCAGCAGACTTACAGGGAACTATGGCTACACCTTC	CASRLTGNYGYTF
-	TRBV18	TRBJ1-2	-	TGTGCCAGCTCACCACCTCTCCGGGGGGATTATGGCTACACCTTC	CASSPPLRGDYGYTF
TRBD1	TRBV20-1	TRBJ1-4	-	TGCAGTGCTAGAGATATTCAGGGGGCAGCTAATGAAAAACTGTTTTTT	CSARDIQGAANEKLFF
-	TRBV7-2	TRBJ2-2	few	TGTGCCAGCAGCTTAGCCGTGGGGACCGGGGAGCTGTTTTTT	CASSLAVGTGELFF
TRBD1	TRBV11-3	TRBJ2-5	-	TGTGCCAGCAGCTTGGGGTTTCGACAGGGGGGAGAGACCCAGTACTTC	CASSLGFRQGGETQYF
TRBD1	TRBV4-3	TRBJ1-1	few	TGCGCCAGCAGCCAACAGCTAACAGGGGGATTCATGGAAGCTTTCTTT	CASSQQLTGGFMEAFF
TRBD2	TRBV10-3	TRBJ2-1	many	TGTGCCATCGCGGGGGGGAACAACAATGAGCAGTTCTTC	CAIAGGNNNEQFF
-	TRBV9	TRBJ2-2	-	TGTGCCAGCAGCGTAGCCGGGTCAGGATCCGGGGAGCGGTTTTTT	CASSVAGSGSGERFF
-	TRBV11-3	TRBJ1-2	many	TGTGCCAGCAGCTCCACACAGGGCTATGGCTACACCTTC	CASSSTQGYGYTF
TRBD1	TRBV20-1	TRBJ1-2	many	TGCAGTGCCGAGGACAGGGCGGATGGCTACACCTTC	CSAEDRADGYTF
TRBD1	TRBV5-1	TRBJ2-7	-	TGCGCCAGCAGCTCTTCGACAGGGAGTCAAGAGACCAAGTACTTC	CASSSSTGSQETKYF
-	TRBV6-2/TRBV6-3	TRBJ1-1	few	TGTGCCAGCAGTGTTCCTTCGAACACTGAAGCTTTCTTT	CASSVPSNTEAFF
-	TRBV2	TRBJ2-5	many	TGTGCCAGCAGTGCTCGACTAGACATAGAGACCCAGTACTTC	CASSARLDIETQYF
TRBD1	TRBV18	TRBJ2-7	-	TGTGCCAGTGGGCCCAGGGGGCAATTCTACGAGCAGTACTTC	CASGPRGQFYEQYF
-	TRBV12-3/TRBV12-4	TRBJ2-5	many	TGTGCCAGCAGTCCGGGACACCGACAGACCCAGTACTTC	CASSPGHRQTQYF
TRBD1	TRBV7-8	TRBJ2-1	many	TGTGCCAGCAGCCGGGACAGGGGGCACAACAATGAGCAGTTCTTC	CASSRDRGHNNEQFF
TRBD1	TRBV20-1	TRBJ1-2	few	TGCAGTGCTACACAGGGGCGGGAGGGCTACACCTTC	CSATQGREGYTF
-	TRBV7-2	TRBJ2-1	many	TGTGCCAGCAGCTTAATGGGGAATGAGCAGTTCTTC	CASSLMGNEQFF
TRBD2	TRBV18	TRBJ2-5	-	TGTGCCAGCTCACCACCAGCAGGGACTAGCGGGGGGCGGAAGACCCAGTACTTC	CASSPPAGTSGGRKTQYF
TRBD1	TRBV28	TRBJ2-5	many	TGTGCCAGCAGTTTATTGCCTGACAGGGGTTTTGAGACCCAGTACTTC	CASSLLPDRGFETQYF
-	TRBV5-1	TRBJ1-2	few	TGCGCCAGCAGCCCCGGCTCCGGACGGGGCTACACCTTC	CASSPGSGRGYTF
TRBD1	TRBV10-3	TRBJ2-1	-	TGTGCCAGCCTCCCGGGACAGCAACAAGAGACCCAGTTCTTC	CASLPGQQQETQFF
-	TRBV7-2	TRBJ2-5	many	TGTGCCAGCAGCGGAACAGGGCGCGCAGCGGAGACCCAGTACTTC	CASSGTGRAAETQYF
-	TRBV20-1	TRBJ2-7	many	TGCAGTGCTAGAGGTTACAGGGACTACGAGCAGTACTTC	CSARGYRDYEQYF
TRBD1	TRBV7-2	TRBJ1-2	-	TGTGCCAGCAGCATCGACAGGGGGGGTGGCTACACCTTC	CASSIDRGGGYTF
-	TRBV5-4	TRBJ2-3	many	TGTGCCAGCAGCTCCATTTTCGGGGGCTCCACAGATACGCAGTATTTT	CASSSIFGGSTDTQYF
-	TRBV7-9	TRBJ1-2	many	TGTGCCAGCAGCGCGTTTGGGACGGATAACTATGGCTACACCTTC	CASSAFGTDNYGYTF
TRBD1	TRBV9	TRBJ2-5	many	TGTGCCAGCAGCTTGACCCCGACAGGGGGCCAAGAGACCCAGTACTTC	CASSLTPTGGQETQYF
-	TRBV4-3	TRBJ1-5	many	TGCGCCAGCAGCCAAGATTATTCCCAGCCCCAGCATTTT	CASSQDYSQPQHF
TRBD1	TRBV7-6	TRBJ1-1	-	TGTGCCAGCAGCTTCGCCACAGGGGACACTGAAGCTTTCTTT	CASSFATGDTEAFF
-	TRBV24-1	TRBJ2-1	many	TGTGCCACCAGTGACTCCGACAGTTACTACAATGAGCAGTTCTTC	CATSDSDSYYNEQFF
TRBD1	TRBV20-1	TRBJ2-7	-	TGCAGTGCTAGAGGGGACAGGACCTACGAGCAGTACTTC	CSARGDRTYEQYF
-	TRBV7-9	TRBJ2-2	-	TGTGCCAGCAGCTTAGCGCAGGATGACGGGGAGCTGTTTTTT	CASSLAQDDGELFF
-	TRBV6-5	TRBJ1-2	-	TGTGCCAGCAGTTACAGGACAGCGAGTCATGGCTACACCTTC	CASSYRTASHGYTF
-	TRBV20-1	TRBJ2-2	-	TGCAGTGCTTCCCTGACAGGAGCGAACACCGGGGAGCTGTTTTTT	CSASLTGANTGELFF
TRBD2	TRBV5-1	TRBJ2-7	-	TGCGCCAGCAGCTTTGACGGGACTAGCGGAACCTACGAGCAGTACTTC	CASSFDGTSGTYEQYF
-	TRBV6-2/TRBV6-3	TRBJ2-6	many	TGTGCCAGCAGCCAGTGGGCCTCTGGGGCCAACGTCCTGACTTTC	CASSQWASGANVLTF
TRBD1	TRBV11-2	TRBJ1-2	many	TGTGCCAGCAGCTTAGGTGGTACAGGGGGCTGGCATGGCTACACCTTC	CASSLGGTGGWHGYTF
-	TRBV18	TRBJ1-4	once	TGTGCCAGCTCACCACAGATGCAGGGCCGTAATGAAAAACTGTTTTTT	CASSPQMQGRNEKLFF
TRBD1	TRBV6-1	TRBJ1-4	many	TGTGCCAGCAGTGAAGAGCGGACAGGTTATGAAAAACTGTTTTTT	CASSEERTGYEKLFF
TRBD1	TRBV12-3/TRBV12-4	TRBJ1-2	once	TGTGCCAGCAACAATCGACAGGGTCCCAACTATGGCTACACCTTC	CASNNRQGPNYGYTF
-	TRBV7-8	TRBJ1-6	-	TGTGCCAGCAGCTTATTGAGGAGCTCCTATAATTCACCCCTCCACTTT	CASSLLRSSYNSPLHF
TRBD1	TRBV7-9	TRBJ2-3	many	TGTGCCAGCCTAAGGGACAGCCTCACAGATACGCAGTATTTT	CASLRDSLTDTQYF
-	TRBV20-1	TRBJ1-4	few	TGCAGTGTAGGGCGTGAAAAACTGTTTTTT	CSVGREKLFF